These 21 T cell receptor beta chains were all obtained from the same sample, sequenced in a study of ipilimumab plus nivolumab after autologous stem cell transplantation. TCRdb's table, derived via immunoSEQ multiplex PCR, lists solely in-frame clones and lacks some. The top ten clones hold roughly a sixth of a sample with several thousand clones, about 70% of them seen once. The sample here was PBMCs, taken in a trial of ipilimumab plus nivolumab as post-transplant consolidation. These receptors were obtained from a female donor with multiple myeloma.

A single count supports this clone. This rearrangement joins TRBV5-1 to TRBJ2-3, with unresolved D. This CDR3 region has 16 residues. Trimming left V 4 bases short and J 2 bases short, with 17 bases between. CDR1 is SGHRS and CDR2 is YFSETQ in the germline V gene. The CDR3 nucleotides are TGCGCCAGCAGCCCGCCCGCGGACGGATACACAGATACGCAGTATTTT. Its protein is CASSPPADGYTDTQYF.

This clone was detected once. The V gene is TRBV7-3, the J gene TRBJ2-2, with a possible D match to TRBD1 (5 bases). This CDR3 is 15 amino acids long. Germline V CDR1 and CDR2: SGHTA, FQGTGA. V lost 5 bases and J 1 base, leaving 11 bases between the germline ends. The CDR3 region has the DNA TGTGCCAGCAGCCTCATGGGGCAGAACACCGGGGAGCTGTTTTTT. Translation: CASSLMGQNTGELFF.

The CDR3 region has the DNA TGTGCCAGCTCGGGTAACAGGGGCGCGGCGGGCACAGATACGCAGTATTTT. It yields the protein CASSGNRGAAGTDTQYF. This sequence joins TRBV18 and TRBJ2-3; 7 bases map to TRBD1. The CDR3 is 17 residues long. The ends lost 6 bases at V and 1 base at J; junction bases unmatched: 13. The germline gives CDR1 KGHSH, CDR2 LQKENI.

The count of this clone is one. The chain employs TRBV5-1 and TRBJ2-7, with D tentatively TRBD1 or TRBD2 (5 bases each). Germline values: CDR1 SGHRS, CDR2 YFSETQ. The germline V and J ends were trimmed by 0 bases and 4 bases, with 11 bases remaining between them. The CDR3 totals 14 residues. For the CDR3, the DNA is TGCGCCAGCAGCTTGGCTTTGGGGGAGTACGAGCAGTACTTC. This encodes CASSLALGEYEQYF.

The chain has TRBV19 and TRBJ2-1; D might be TRBD1 or TRBD2, each matching 5 bases. The V and J ends lost 5 bases and 8 bases respectively, with 13 bases between them. CDR3 size: 13 residues. From germline, CDR1 is LNHDA and CDR2 SQIVND (reference sequence). The CDR3 nucleotides are TGTGCCAGTAGTCCCCGACGGGGCGATGAGCAGTTCTTC. Translation: CASSPRRGDEQFF.

This clone was counted a few times. This chain links TRBV7-9 with TRBJ1-4; 7 bases are shared with TRBD1. The length of the CDR3 is 16 residues. V dropped 4 bases and J dropped 8; count of bases not matched to a gene: 13. The germline V gene has CDR1 SEHNR and CDR2 FQNEAQ (reference sequence). The CDR3 DNA is TGTGCCAGCAGCTGGGGGACAGCTCCAAACCGGGAAAAACTGTTTTTT. Amino acids: CASSWGTAPNREKLFF.

This chain connects TRBV15 to TRBJ2-1, with 9 bases matching TRBD1. The CDR3 is 14 residues long. Germline V CDR1 and CDR2: LNHNV, YYDKDF (reference sequence). V lost 8 bases to trimming and J lost 5 bases; unmatched junction nucleotides: 7. The CDR3 DNA reads TGTGCCACCGGGCGGGGACAGGGAAACAATGAGCAGTTCTTC. It codes for CATGRGQGNNEQFF.

The V call is TRBV7-9, the J call TRBJ2-7, with D unresolved. The CDR3 spans 14 residues. Germline lookup yields CDR1 SEHNR and CDR2 FQNEAQ (reference sequence). The V gene lost 3 bases and the J gene lost 1 base, with 10 bases spanning the gap. The CDR3 nucleotides are TGTGCCAGCAGCTTCGGGTGGGGATCCTACGAGCAGTACTTC. It translates to CASSFGWGSYEQYF.

The gene calls are TRBV7-3 and TRBJ1-1, with a possible D match to TRBD1 (6 bases). The V gene lost 5 bases and the J gene lost 1 base, with 8 bases spanning the gap. CDR3 length equals 13 residues. CDR1 and CDR2 (germline): SGHTA, FQGTGA. CDR3 sequence: CASSIQGNTEAFF. The CDR3 nucleotides are TGTGCCAGCAGCATACAGGGGAACACTGAAGCTTTCTTT.

This clone was observed a few times. This chain links TRBV14 with TRBJ2-7; 9 bases agree with TRBD1. J lost 9 bases, V lost 0 bases, and 3 bases had no gene match. Germline V lookup: CDR1 SGHDN, CDR2 FVKESK. The CDR3 loop spans 13 amino acids. CDR3 sequence (DNA): TGTGCCAGCAGCCAAGAGGACAGGGGAGTGCAGTACTTC. Translated, it gives CASSQEDRGVQYF.

CDR3 residues: CASSVQPNSNQPQHF. Written as DNA, the CDR3 is TGCGCCAGCAGTGTACAGCCTAATAGCAATCAGCCCCAGCATTTT. This sequence joins TRBV10-2 and TRBJ1-5; D remains unclear. The germline gives CDR1 WSHSY, CDR2 SAAADI. CDR3 size: 15 residues. Trimming removed 4 bases from V and 0 bases from J, with 10 bases in between.

The J gene is TRBJ2-3, the V gene TRBV6-1; D is ambiguous. The germline gives CDR1 MNHNS, CDR2 SASEGT. The CDR3 length is 14 residues. Trimming cost V 7 bases and J 5 bases, with 16 bases left between them. CDR3 coding DNA: TGTGCCAGCATGAATCACGCTAGGATAGATACGCAGTATTTT. Its translation is CASMNHARIDTQYF.

This clone was counted only a few times. The gene calls are TRBV13 and TRBJ2-7; 8 bases agree with TRBD1. Looked up from germline, CDR1 is PRHDT and CDR2 is FYEKMQ (reference sequence). Trimming at V came to 8 bases and at J to 3 bases, leaving 9 bases not matched to a gene. This CDR3 is built from 14 residues. Written as DNA, the CDR3 is TGTGCCAGCTGTAGGACAGGGAATATCTACGAGCAGTACTTC. Its translation: CASCRTGNIYEQYF. Combining the CDR3 with reference TRBV13 and TRBJ2-7 gives the whole variable domain AAGVIQSPRHLIKEKRETATLKCYPIPRHDTVYWYQQGPGQDPQFLISFYEKMQSDKGSIPDRFSAQQFSDYHSELNMSSLELGDSALYFCASCRTGNIYEQYFGPGTRLTVT.

The chain is built from TRBV18 and TRBJ2-1; no reliable D call. CDR3 length: 13 amino acids. The germline V gene encodes CDR1 KGHSH and CDR2 LQKENI. The V end lost 2 bases, the J end lost 5 bases, and 7 bases lay between the germline ends. The CDR3 loop reads CASSPGPDNEQFF. DNA of the CDR3: TGTGCCAGCTCACCAGGCCCGGACAATGAGCAGTTCTTC.

The chain links TRBV30 to TRBJ1-1; D ambiguous. Deletions cut 0 bases from V and 2 bases from J, with 22 bases between. The CDR3 spans 18 residues. Germline CDR1 GTSNPN, CDR2 SVGIG (reference sequence). The CDR3 loop reads CAWSVHLKTTPGNTEAFF. The CDR3 DNA follows: TGTGCCTGGAGTGTACATCTCAAAACAACTCCAGGAAACACTGAAGCTTTCTTT.

Here the CDR3 reads CASSTSGRAFSEQFF. DNA of the CDR3: TGTGCCAGTAGTACCAGCGGGAGGGCCTTCTCTGAGCAGTTCTTC. The V call is TRBV19, the J call TRBJ2-1, with 10 bases that match TRBD2. The ends lost 4 bases at V and 9 bases at J; junction bases unmatched: 9. The CDR3 runs 15 residues. Germline assignment: CDR1 LNHDA and CDR2 SQIVND (reference sequence).

This chain joins TRBV27 and TRBJ2-1; 10 positions match TRBD2. The CDR3 has 17 amino acids. The J segment lost 2 bases and the V segment lost 0 bases, leaving 4 bases of the junction unmatched. Germline assignment: CDR1 MNHEY and CDR2 SMNVEV (reference sequence). CDR3 DNA: TGTGCCAGCAGTTTATCTCGGACTAGCGGAGCCTACAATGAGCAGTTCTTC. Encoded protein: CASSLSRTSGAYNEQFF.

In the case of this clone: This same CDR3 is encoded by further DNA sequences in the sample. The rearrangement uses TRBV6-5 and TRBJ2-7; D uncertain. Germline-derived CDR1 and CDR2 are MNHEY and SVGAGI. There are 11 residues in the CDR3. V was clipped by 2 bases and J by 6 bases, with 5 bases between them. DNA of the CDR3: TGTGCCAGCAGTTACGGCGGCGAGCAGTACTTC. Its translation: CASSYGGEQYF.

This clone was counted only a few times. J is TRBJ1-1 and V is TRBV5-6, with a weak D call TRBD1 (5 bases). The CDR3 sequence is 13 residues long. V lost 0 bases and J 5 bases, leaving 8 bases between the germline ends. Germline CDR1 and CDR2: SGHDT and YYEEEE. The CDR3 DNA is TGTGCCAGCAGCTTGGGGACACTGACTGAAGCTTTCTTT. This encodes CASSLGTLTEAFF.

This clone was counted between two and nine times. This rearrangement joins TRBV19 to TRBJ1-5; weak D call: TRBD1 (6 bases). Germline V gene lookup returns CDR1 LNHDA and CDR2 SQIVND (reference sequence). This CDR3 is 13 amino acids long. V dropped 5 bases and J dropped 6 bases, with 11 bases sitting between them. CDR3 in DNA: TGTGCCAGTAGTGGGGGGCTGAGTCAGCCCCAGCATTTT. Translated, it gives CASSGGLSQPQHF.

Points on this clone: One end of the junction fails to match germline, which may point to a read error. V usage is TRBV5-4 and J usage is TRBJ2-7; D is ambiguous. The CDR3 is 14 amino acids. Germline V CDR1 and CDR2: SGHNT, YYREEE (reference sequence). The CDR3 reads CASSQDHPDYEQYF. CDR3 DNA sequence: TGCGCCAGCAGCCAAGACCACCCCGACTACGAGCAGTACTTC. The full variable domain, rest sourced from reference TRBV5-4 and TRBJ2-7, is ETGVTQSPTHLIKTRGQQVTLRCSSQSGHNTVSWYQQALGQGPQFIFQYYREEENGRGNFPPRFSGLQFPNYSSELNVNALELDDSALYLCASSQDHPDYEQYFGPGTRLTVT.